The 28 T cell receptor beta chains reported below all come from one sample, sequenced in a study of cytomegalovirus exposure and HLA in healthy donors. The data were produced by immunoSEQ multiplex PCR, yet TCRdb's version contains in-frame clones alone and is incomplete. This table has about 76,000 clones, 94% appearing once. Sequences were obtained from PBMCs. These receptors all stem from a woman aged 18-29 years in good health and CMV-seropositive.

This chain connects TRBV19 to TRBJ1-1, with a possible D match to TRBD1 (6 bases). The CDR3 extends over 18 amino acids. Trimming pared 3 bases from V and 1 base from J, leaving 21 bases between. Germline-derived CDR1 and CDR2 are LNHDA and SQIVND (reference sequence). As DNA, the CDR3 is TGTGCCAGTAGTATCCCCCGGGGGGCCGATTTAGGGAACACTGAAGCTTTCTTT. Translating it yields CASSIPRGADLGNTEAFF.

V and J are TRBV7-8 and TRBJ2-1, with 7 bases identical to TRBD2. This CDR3 has 14 residues. Germline CDR1 SGHVS, CDR2 FQNEAQ. Losses at the gene ends were 4 bases for V and 6 bases for J; bases not matched to a gene: 6. The CDR3 nucleotides read TGTGCCAGCAGCTGGGCACTAGCGTCCAATGAGCAGTTCTTC. Translation gives CASSWALASNEQFF.

Written as DNA, the CDR3 is TGTGCCAGCAGCCCGGAGGGGAGCGGGACCCCCTACAATGAGCAGTTCTTC. This encodes CASSPEGSGTPYNEQFF. The gene calls are TRBV7-3 and TRBJ2-1, with 7 nucleotides matching TRBD2. With V trimmed by 5 bases and J by 2 bases, 12 bases remained unmatched. Germline loops: CDR1 SGHTA, CDR2 FQGTGA. The CDR3 covers 17 residues.

This chain links TRBV4-1 with TRBJ2-5; 8 bases fit TRBD1. Germline V lookup: CDR1 MGHRA, CDR2 YSYEKL. The V gene end was trimmed by 4 bases and the J gene end by 7 bases; junction bases not matched to a gene: 11. CDR3 length: 15 amino acids. This CDR3 reads CASSRETGESGTQYF. The CDR3 DNA reads TGCGCCAGCAGCCGAGAGACAGGGGAATCAGGGACCCAGTACTTC.

This clone has a single count. The chain recombines TRBV5-1 with TRBJ2-1; 9 bases are shared with TRBD2. The CDR3 contains 15 residues. In germline, CDR1 is SGHRS, CDR2 YFSETQ. V lost 5 bases to trimming and J lost 10 bases; unmatched junction nucleotides: 13. The CDR3 region is CASSQLAGGPREQFF. The DNA for the CDR3 is TGCGCCAGCAGTCAGTTGGCGGGAGGGCCACGGGAGCAGTTCTTC.

This clone appeared a single time. The CDR3 region has the DNA TGTGCCAGCAGCTCGAGGCCCGAGACCCAGTACTTC. Its protein product is CASSSRPETQYF. The chain links TRBV7-2 to TRBJ2-5; D gene ambiguous. V shed 4 bases and J shed 5 bases, with 8 bases lying between them. Germline CDR1 is SGHTA and CDR2 is FQGNSA. The CDR3 covers 12 residues.

The chain joins TRBV11-2 to TRBJ2-7; 7 bases agree with TRBD1. Germline V lookup: CDR1 SGHAT, CDR2 FQNNGV. The junction had 6 bases not matched to a gene; V was cut back by 1 base and J by 3 bases. This CDR3 has 15 residues. The CDR3 nucleotides read TGTGCCAGCAGCTTAGGGGTCCAGGGGGTCTACGAGCAGTACTTC. Translating it yields CASSLGVQGVYEQYF.

The rearrangement uses TRBV6-4 and TRBJ2-7; 9 bases are a match to TRBD1. V trimming: 5 bases; J trimming: 2 bases; junction bases outside the gene matches: 16. CDR3 length: 18 amino acids. The V gene's germline CDR1 is MRHNA and CDR2 SNTAGT. The CDR3 sequence is CASSRFPGQGLETYEQYF. The CDR3 coding sequence is TGTGCCAGCAGTAGATTCCCGGGACAGGGACTGGAGACCTACGAGCAGTACTTC.

The gene calls are TRBV20-1 and TRBJ1-2, with TRBD1 as a possible D gene (6 bases). In germline, CDR1 is DFQATT, CDR2 SNEGSKA (reference sequence). The CDR3 is 10 amino acids. The V and J ends lost 7 bases and 8 bases respectively, with 11 bases between them. The CDR3 DNA follows: TGCAGTGTTATACAGGGAGGCTACACCTTC. This gives the protein CSVIQGGYTF.

This chain connects TRBV29-1 to TRBJ1-2; possible D gene TRBD1, 6 bases. Germline lookup yields CDR1 SQVTM and CDR2 ANQGSEA. The CDR3 has 12 residues. Trimming left V 5 bases short and J 14 bases short, with 21 bases between. This CDR3 reads CSVSDQQGTLTF. The CDR3 DNA is TGCAGCGTTTCCGACCAACAGGGAACCTTAACCTTC. The whole variable domain, remainder taken from reference TRBV29-1 and TRBJ1-2, is SAVISQKPSRDICQRGTSLTIQCQVDSQVTMMFWYRQQPGQSLTLIATANQGSEATYESGFVIDKFPISRPNLTFSTLTVSNMSPEDSSIYLCSVSDQQGTLTFGSGTRLTVV.

The V call is TRBV19, the J call TRBJ2-4, with TRBD2 matching 9 bases. This CDR3 region has 17 residues. In germline, CDR1 is LNHDA, CDR2 SQIVND (reference sequence). Trimming at V came to 4 bases and at J to 3 bases, leaving 10 bases not matched to a gene. CDR3 amino acids: CASSTLGLARGKNIQYF. The CDR3 DNA follows: TGTGCCAGTAGTACATTAGGACTAGCGAGAGGCAAAAACATTCAGTACTTC. The complete variable domain, with remaining parts taken from reference TRBV19 and TRBJ2-4, reads DGGITQSPKYLFRKEGQNVTLSCEQNLNHDAMYWYRQDPGQGLRLIYYSQIVNDFQKGDIAEGYSVSREKKESFPLTVTSAQKNPTAFYLCASSTLGLARGKNIQYFGAGTRLSVL.

V gene TRBV12-5 combines with J gene TRBJ2-1, with a tentative D call TRBD2 (6 bases). The CDR3 is 16 residues long. The germline V gene has CDR1 LGHNT and CDR2 FRNRAP. V gave up 0 bases and J gave up 5 bases, with 14 bases separating them. Here the CDR3 DNA reads TGTGCTAGTGGTTTGGTACTCTCGCGGGACCACAATGAGCAGTTCTTC. It specifies CASGLVLSRDHNEQFF.

The chain combines TRBV5-4 with TRBJ2-5; 10 bases agree with TRBD2. The CDR3 totals 15 residues. The trim removed 4 bases at V and 7 bases at J, leaving 10 bases unmatched. The germline CDR1 and CDR2 sequences are SGHNT and YYREEE (reference sequence). The DNA of the CDR3 is TGTGCCAGCAGCCAACTAGCGGGGATGGGGGGGACCCAGTACTTC. Translation gives CASSQLAGMGGTQYF.

The V call is TRBV5-6, the J call TRBJ1-4; D not resolved. In germline, CDR1 is SGHDT, CDR2 YYEEEE. Trimming took 2 bases from V and 3 from J, leaving 11 bases between them. The CDR3 length is 15 residues. The CDR3 sequence is CASSFEGDANEKLFF. The CDR3 DNA reads as TGTGCCAGCAGCTTTGAAGGAGATGCTAATGAAAAACTGTTTTTT.

This clone is a singleton in its sample. The chain combines TRBV11-2 with TRBJ2-2, with 10 positions matching TRBD2. Germline CDR1 and CDR2: SGHAT and FQNNGV. With V trimmed by 1 base and J by 4 bases, 0 bases remained unmatched. CDR3 size: 15 residues. The CDR3: CASSLGTSGTGELFF. As DNA, the CDR3 is TGTGCCAGCAGCTTAGGGACTAGCGGCACCGGGGAGCTGTTTTTT.

The V call is TRBV18, the J call TRBJ1-1; 10 bases align to TRBD1. V shed 1 base, J shed 1 base, and the junction held 21 bases outside the gene matches. Per germline, CDR1 KGHSH and CDR2 LQKENI. The length of the CDR3 is 22 residues. CDR3 nucleotide sequence: TGTGCCAGCTCACCACTCTGGCTCTCTATATCGACAGGGGGCTCGGGGAACACTGAAGCTTTCTTT. Translation: CASSPLWLSISTGGSGNTEAFF.

The chain couples TRBV5-1 to TRBJ2-1, with TRBD2 identical over 9 bases. Germline V gene data show CDR1 as SGHRS and CDR2 as YFSETQ. V lost 4 bases and J lost 1; bases outside the gene matches: 6. CDR3 length equals 16 residues. The CDR3 loop is CASSPSTSGSYNEQFF. The CDR3 DNA sequence: TGCGCCAGCAGCCCCTCGACTAGCGGTTCCTACAATGAGCAGTTCTTC.

V gene TRBV12-5 combines with J gene TRBJ2-1; D gene unclear. The germline V and J ends were trimmed by 5 bases and 8 bases, with 10 bases remaining between them. Germline V gene sequence: CDR1 LGHNT, CDR2 FRNRAP. This CDR3 has 12 residues. CDR3 residues: CASGKLRDEQFF. The CDR3 DNA reads TGTGCTAGTGGTAAGCTACGCGATGAGCAGTTCTTC. Drawing the rest from reference TRBV12-5 and TRBJ2-1, the complete variable domain is DARVTQTPRHKVTEMGQEVTMRCQPILGHNTVFWYRQTMMQGLELLAYFRNRAPLDDSGMPKDRFSAEMPDATLATLKIQPSEPRDSAVYFCASGKLRDEQFFGPGTRLTVL.

The chain carries TRBV27 and TRBJ2-3, with TRBD2 matching 8 bases. The CDR3 contains 14 residues. Germline lookup yields CDR1 MNHEY and CDR2 SMNVEV (reference sequence). With V trimmed by 4 bases and J by 8 bases, 8 bases remained unmatched. The CDR3 sequence is CASSSLGTSGTQYF. The DNA for the CDR3 is TGTGCCAGCAGTTCCCTAGGGACTAGTGGTACGCAGTATTTT.

V is TRBV15 and J is TRBJ2-1; possibly TRBD1 for D (5 bases). V was cut by 0 bases and J by 9 bases, with 12 bases left in between. CDR1 and CDR2 (germline): LNHNV, YYDKDF (reference sequence). This CDR3 comprises 14 residues. The CDR3 region is CATSRDNFQGEQFF. The DNA of the CDR3 is TGTGCCACCAGCAGAGATAACTTTCAGGGTGAGCAGTTCTTC.

The rearrangement uses TRBV5-6 and TRBJ1-6; 7 nucleotides align to TRBD1. The CDR3 spans 14 residues. Per germline, CDR1 SGHDT and CDR2 YYEEEE. V gave up 1 base and J gave up 8 bases; unmatched junction bases: 3. In DNA, the CDR3 is TGTGCCAGCAGCTTGCCGGGACAGTATTCACCCCTCCACTTT. Protein sequence: CASSLPGQYSPLHF.

The genes are TRBV27 and TRBJ2-1; 9 bases are a match to TRBD2. V shed 2 bases and J 8 bases; nucleotides not matched to a gene: 7. The CDR3 has 15 amino acids. The germline V gene encodes CDR1 MNHEY and CDR2 SMNVEV (reference sequence). The DNA of the CDR3 is TGTGCCAGCAGTTTAAGCGGGGGGCCTGTTGATGAGCAGTTCTTC. Amino acid sequence: CASSLSGGPVDEQFF.

This clone was seen a single time. The V gene is TRBV28, the J gene TRBJ1-2; 7 nucleotides match TRBD1. This CDR3 has 16 residues. V gave up 4 bases and J gave up 5 bases; unmatched junction bases: 13. Germline CDR1 is MDHEN and CDR2 is SYDVKM. CDR3 DNA: TGTGCCAGCAGTTCCCCTGACAGGGAAGGGCGTTATGGCTACACCTTC. It specifies CASSSPDREGRYGYTF.

This sequence joins TRBV5-1 and TRBJ1-6; 11 bases map to TRBD1. The germline gives CDR1 SGHRS, CDR2 YFSETQ. After removal of 3 bases from V and 8 bases from J, the junction contained 4 bases not matched to a gene. The CDR3 runs to 15 residues. CDR3 in DNA: TGCGCCAGCAGCTGGACAGGGGGCTTGGATTCACCCCTCCACTTT. Translating it yields CASSWTGGLDSPLHF.

V is TRBV4-1 and J is TRBJ2-7; D gene unclear. Germline values: CDR1 MGHRA, CDR2 YSYEKL. CDR3 length equals 14 residues. V was pared by 0 bases and J by 3 bases, with 9 bases between. The DNA of the CDR3 is TGCGCCAGCAGCCAAGATCCTCTATTCTACGAGCAGTACTTC. It specifies CASSQDPLFYEQYF.

This sequence joins TRBV9 and TRBJ2-1, with D tentatively TRBD2 (6 bases). Trimming removed 2 bases from V and 8 bases from J, with 14 bases in between. CDR3 size: 14 residues. Germline loops: CDR1 SGDLS, CDR2 YYNGEE. CDR3 loop: CASSVTTRADEQFF. DNA of the CDR3: TGTGCCAGCAGCGTCACGACTAGGGCCGATGAGCAGTTCTTC.

The chain employs TRBV7-2 and TRBJ1-2; TRBD1 matches 10 bases. The CDR3 covers 15 residues. From germline, CDR1 is SGHTA and CDR2 FQGNSA. The ends lost 6 bases at V and 7 bases at J; junction bases unmatched: 11. CDR3 nucleotides: TGTGCCAGCAGATCCGGGACAGGGGATTACCGTGGCTACACCTTC. Amino acids: CASRSGTGDYRGYTF. The variable domain in full, with the rest retrieved from reference TRBV7-2 and TRBJ1-2, is GAGVSQSPSNKVTEKGKDVELRCDPISGHTALYWYRQSLGQGLEFLIYFQGNSAPDKSGLPSDRFSAERTGGSVSTLTIQRTQQEDSAVYLCASRSGTGDYRGYTFGSGTRLTVV.

The chain uses TRBV7-3 and TRBJ2-3; 7 bases fit TRBD2. The CDR3 is 14 amino acids. The germline V gene has CDR1 SGHTA and CDR2 FQGTGA. With V trimmed by 2 bases and J by 6 bases, 5 bases remained unmatched. CDR3 amino acids: CASSLRGRGDTQYF. CDR3 in DNA: TGTGCCAGCAGCTTACGGGGGAGGGGTGATACGCAGTATTTT.